Detailed here is one T cell receptor (beta chain). Clones were read by immunoSEQ multiplex PCR, and TCRdb kept only the in-frame ones, dropping some. The table has some 130,000 clones, around 92% seen once. These data come from a study of control samples from healthy donors and cancer patients. The clonotype was recovered from a woman between 50 and 59 years old in good health. Input material: blood.

The CDR3 DNA follows: TGTGCCATCTTGCAGGGGGCTGGGGCCAACGTCCTGACTTTC. Protein: CAILQGAGANVLTF. V is TRBV25-1 and J is TRBJ2-6; 7 bases map to TRBD1. This CDR3 region has 14 residues. Germline CDR1 is MGHDK and CDR2 is SYGVNS. V dropped 10 bases and J dropped 2; count of bases not matched to a gene: 5.